This entry is about one T cell receptor beta chain. Its antigen is unidentified. The CDR3 runs to 13 residues. The germline gives CDR1 SGHDT, CDR2 YYEEEE. With 2 bases removed from V and 7 bases from J, the gap between germline ends came to 10 bases. This entry comes from a study of OX40 agonist ivuxolimab in advanced cancers. General study results and limits: There was clonal expansion of CD4+ and CD8+ blood T cells by week 6 at 0.1 to 3.0 mg/kg. No determination was made of the antigen specificity of the expanded peripheral T cells. Normalized expansion of T-cell clones was also low for some nonresponders.

TCRdb keeps only in-frame clones here, not all; method: immunoSEQ multiplex PCR. The repertoire includes over 65,000 clones, just under 95% of them detected once, and 9.5% to 12% sits in the top ten. A history of autoimmune disease or systemic immunosuppression excluded patients. This clonotype was obtained from an adult with an advanced solid tumor such as melanoma, head and neck, liver or kidney cancer. Sequenced here: CD4+ or CD8+ T cells sorted from blood, sampled in a trial of the OX40 agonist ivuxolimab. The V and J genes are TRBV5-6 and TRBJ1-5; maybe TRBD1 (6 bases). The CDR3 region is CASSFGGGQPQHF. The CDR3 bases are TGTGCCAGCAGCTTTGGGGGCGGGCAGCCCCAGCATTTT.